This T cell receptor beta chain was identified in a study of molecular identifiers for immune sequencing clone quantification (dated by TCRdb to the late 2010s). Notes on the research overall: For a replicate experiment, the RNA from either approximately 20,000 or 100,000 naive CD8 T cells was divided into five aliquots, and four of those aliquots went on to sequencing. CD8 T cells were used in a methods study to benchmark molecular-identifier clustering-based TCR repertoire sequencing (MIDCIRS) and TCR RNA copy counting. The paper's findings and limits, for the study overall: When barcode sub-clustering was not used, chimeric consensus sequences inflated TCR diversity, with chimeras reaching as high as 47%. Modeling estimated 2.5 to 3.5 recovered TCR RNA copies per cell, compared with roughly 10 by digital PCR, which implies roughly 30% capture efficiency. Highly expanded clone sizes could be underestimated because identical TCR molecules may share a barcode. Clones above 20 RNA copies held over 99% of molecules in CMV-specific effector cells but under 1% in naive cells. Even against a background of around 950,000 naive CD8 T cells, spiked-in Jurkat TCR RNA amounting to a single cell's worth was reported to be detectable. The naive libraries included spiked-in Jurkat TCR RNA (about nine copies' worth), and this Jurkat TCR RNA is not part of the donor repertoire.

Library preparation used PCR. The sequencer was a NextSeq 500. Bulk TCR libraries were prepared as previously described, using TCR primers listed in Table S5. Total RNA was purified with the Qiagen AllPrep DNA/RNA kit. Before any analysis, reads coming from multiple sequencing runs of the same library were combined into one pool. As for the original processing: Reads were retained only if an exact TCR constant sequence was present, and the retained reads were trimmed to 150 nt and grouped according to their 12-nt molecular barcodes. Reads within each barcode group were sub-clustered using a 15% Levenshtein threshold, and quality-weighted consensus sequences were constructed for each RNA molecule. Non-functional sequences were excluded, and lower-count sequences lying one edit away from another sequence were also excluded. Based on fitting two negative binomial distributions, any barcode sub-cluster with under 20% of the maximum read count was discarded. Through fastp at Q25 and MiXCR, TCRdb rebuilt clones from the public reads, retaining in-frame beta chains. When rows share a CDR3 protein, they turn into one entry using the most common DNA and genes. The V and J calls follow TCRdb's processing rather than the paper's. The sample table contains nearly 650,000 distinct CDR3 sequences; only one count was recorded for roughly 25% of them. The ten largest clonotypes hold around 0.78% of the sample.

V is clipped by 8 bases and J by 0 bases, and the sequence between their germline boundaries is 10 bases long. The CDR3 spans 14 residues, from the cysteine through the phenylalanine. Only the CDR3 DNA stays, 42 bases, in frame from base 1. From the germline V gene (reference sequence), CDR1 is MNHNY and CDR2 is SVGAGI. Ten or more counts support this clonotype. This clone's antigen is unknown. No base quality information exists; no much larger clone differs at one position. Libraries of naive CD8 T cells were generated from about 21,000 to 970,000 sorted cells, with 10%, 30% or 50% of the purified RNA used. Naive CD8 T cells were FACS-sorted as CD8+CD4-CCR7+CD45RA+ on a BD FACSAria II into RLT Plus buffer. More than 8 TCR copies' worth of Jurkat RNA were spiked into about 20,000-1,000,000 naive CD8 T cell samples to test detection sensitivity. CD8 T cells were enriched with RosetteSep CD8+ T Cell Enrichment Cocktail and Ficoll-Paque, followed by ACK red cell lysis.

Material for sequencing was naive CD8+ T cells from blood, with Jurkat cell RNA spiked in. The cell subset or site label corresponds to: FACS-sorted CD8+CD4-CCR7+CD45RA+ naive T cells. The sequence derives from a human donor in good health. Some libraries in this study had Jurkat cell RNA spiked in. The V gene is TRBV6-6 and the J gene is TRBJ1-4, with no D gene named confidently. In nucleotide form, the sequence is TGTGCCAGCGGCGACATTGCAACTAATGAAAAACTGTTTTTT. Its protein product is CASGDIATNEKLFF.